This passage covers 23 T cell receptor beta chains from one sample sequenced in a study of shared clonotypes between healthy human individuals. Clones were read by immunoSEQ multiplex PCR, and TCRdb kept only the in-frame ones, dropping some. The table includes some 630,000 clones, about two thirds detected once. The sequenced sample consisted of memory CD4+ T cells sorted from blood. As to subset: CD45RA-negative fraction. The receptors here all came from a woman aged 25 to 45 in good health.

The V gene is TRBV2, the J gene TRBJ2-3; TRBD2 might be the D (5 bases). The CDR3 is 14 amino acids. Trimming left V 7 bases short and J 0 bases short, with 11 bases between. CDR1 and CDR2 from the germline V gene are SNHLY and FYNNEI. The CDR3 DNA follows: TGTGCCAGCATTTTCCGGGGTAGCACAGATACGCAGTATTTT. Translation gives CASIFRGSTDTQYF.

The chain links TRBV10-2 to TRBJ1-2, with TRBD1 as a possible D gene (5 bases). Per germline, CDR1 WSHSY and CDR2 SAAADI. CDR3 length: 14 amino acids. V gave up 4 bases and J gave up 4 bases, with 13 bases separating them. This chain's CDR3 is CASSGQRNPYGYTF. CDR3 DNA: TGCGCCAGCAGTGGACAGCGGAACCCCTATGGCTACACCTTC.

This clone appeared a single time. The genes are TRBV5-1 and TRBJ1-5; 8 nucleotides agree with TRBD1. Germline CDR1 SGHRS, CDR2 YFSETQ. The length of the CDR3 is 15 residues. The ends lost 0 bases at V and 7 bases at J; junction bases unmatched: 6. CDR3 residues: CASSLAGQGGQPQHF. Written as DNA, the CDR3 is TGCGCCAGCAGCTTGGCCGGACAGGGTGGACAGCCCCAGCATTTT.

This clone was recorded a few times. The chain couples TRBV6-1 to TRBJ2-5; 9 nucleotides line up with TRBD1. The CDR3 contains 15 residues. Germline loops: CDR1 MNHNS, CDR2 SASEGT. J lost 5 bases, V lost 2 bases, and 6 bases had no gene match. DNA of the CDR3: TGTGCCAGCAGTGAAAGAACAGGGGGCGCGGAGACCCAGTACTTC. Its translation is CASSERTGGAETQYF.

The V and J genes are TRBV28 and TRBJ2-7, with D possibly TRBD1 on 6 matching bases. Germline CDR1 reads MDHEN; CDR2 reads SYDVKM. The ends were cut back, 6 bases at V and 4 bases at J, with 16 bases in the middle. The CDR3 has 14 residues. The CDR3 region is CASRQGIPPYEQYF. The CDR3 bases are TGTGCCAGCAGGCAGGGGATCCCCCCGTACGAGCAGTACTTC.

This chain links TRBV27 with TRBJ2-1; 7 bases fit TRBD2. V was clipped by 8 bases and J by 0 bases; unmatched bases: 19. The germline gives CDR1 MNHEY, CDR2 SMNVEV (reference sequence). The CDR3 spans 19 residues. The DNA for the CDR3 is TGTGCCAGCTCATGGGCGGGAGAGAGGCGTACAAGCTCCTACAATGAGCAGTTCTTC. Amino acids: CASSWAGERRTSSYNEQFF.

As regards this clone: The sample carries other DNA sequences with the same CDR3. The V call is TRBV27, the J call TRBJ1-1; TRBD1 might be the D (5 bases). CDR1 and CDR2 from the germline V gene are MNHEY and SMNVEV (reference sequence). The ends were cut back, 4 bases at V and 1 base at J, with 10 bases in the middle. This CDR3 has 14 amino acids. CDR3 region: CASSSGRGNTEAFF. DNA of the CDR3: TGTGCCAGCAGTTCAGGGAGAGGGAACACTGAAGCTTTCTTT.

The J gene is TRBJ2-7, the V gene TRBV5-4, with 7 bases aligning to TRBD2. CDR1 and CDR2 from the germline V gene are SGHNT and YYREEE (reference sequence). CDR3 size: 16 residues. Germline trimming cut 4 bases from V and 0 bases from J; bases unmatched to any gene: 10. CDR3 in amino acids: CASSQVSGGSSYEQYF. The CDR3 DNA is TGTGCCAGCAGCCAAGTTTCGGGCGGGAGCTCCTACGAGCAGTACTTC.

V gene TRBV10-3 combines with J gene TRBJ2-2, with TRBD1 identical over 10 bases. The germline gives CDR1 ENHRY, CDR2 SYGVKD. This CDR3 region has 16 residues. The ends lost 4 bases at V and 0 bases at J; junction bases unmatched: 2. CDR3 region: CAISGGQGTNTGELFF. The CDR3, as DNA: TGTGCCATCAGTGGGGGACAGGGGACGAACACCGGGGAGCTGTTTTTT.

This sequence joins TRBV2 and TRBJ1-5, with D hard to call. Germline V CDR1 and CDR2: SNHLY, FYNNEI. The CDR3 spans 14 residues. V was trimmed by 8 bases and J by 1 base, leaving 12 bases between them. CDR3 coding DNA: TGTGCCAGCCGTAAGCGGGGAAGCAATCAGCCCCAGCATTTT. This encodes CASRKRGSNQPQHF.

Worth noting for this clone: Relative to the germline gene, one junction end is altered; a read error may explain this. The rearrangement links TRBV18 to TRBJ1-4; weak D call: TRBD1 (5 bases). The CDR3 has 14 residues. CDR1 and CDR2 (germline): KGHSH, LQKENI. The CDR3: CASSPRTTYEKLFF. The CDR3 nucleotides read TGTGCCAGCTCACCAAGGACAACTTATGAAAAACTGTTTTTT.

A remark on this clone: Other nucleotide sequences from this sample produce the same CDR3. This sequence joins TRBV14 and TRBJ2-3; D may correspond to TRBD1 or TRBD2 (6 bases each). Trimming left V 1 base short and J 0 bases short, with 11 bases between. The CDR3 is 16 amino acids. Germline CDR1 is SGHDN and CDR2 is FVKESK. The CDR3 DNA sequence: TGTGCCAGCAGCCAAGTCGGGGGCGCTAGCACAGATACGCAGTATTTT. Protein: CASSQVGGASTDTQYF.

The J gene is TRBJ2-4, the V gene TRBV5-4; TRBD2 agrees at 10 bases. V shed 0 bases and J 9 bases; nucleotides not matched to a gene: 9. Germline V gene lookup returns CDR1 SGHNT and CDR2 YYREEE (reference sequence). The CDR3 loop spans 16 amino acids. The CDR3 nucleotides are TGTGCCAGCAGCTTGGATGAGCGGGAGGGCCAGAGCATTCAGTACTTC. Translation gives CASSLDEREGQSIQYF. Variable domain in full (rest from reference TRBV5-4 and TRBJ2-4): ETGVTQSPTHLIKTRGQQVTLRCSSQSGHNTVSWYQQALGQGPQFIFQYYREEENGRGNFPPRFSGLQFPNYSSELNVNALELDDSALYLCASSLDEREGQSIQYFGAGTRLSVL.

This rearrangement joins TRBV28 to TRBJ2-7; D call uncertain. Trimming removed 4 bases at V and 2 bases at J, with 21 bases between. Germline V gene data show CDR1 as MDHEN and CDR2 as SYDVKM. CDR3 length: 17 residues. The CDR3 sequence is CASSSWPGRASTYEQYF. The CDR3 region has the DNA TGTGCCAGCAGTTCATGGCCGGGCCGGGCGAGCACCTACGAGCAGTACTTC.

This clone was detected only a few times. The chain has TRBV4-1 and TRBJ1-5; no clear D gene. Trimming removed 3 bases from V and 4 bases from J, with 13 bases in between. The germline V gene has CDR1 MGHRA and CDR2 YSYEKL. This CDR3 contains 15 residues. CDR3 bases: TGCGCCAGCAGCCAGGAAAACAGTCGTAATCAGCCCCAGCATTTT. It is translated as CASSQENSRNQPQHF.

The rearrangement joins TRBV6-6 to TRBJ2-7; TRBD2 might be the D (5 bases). Germline loops: CDR1 MNHNY, CDR2 SVGAGI (reference sequence). The CDR3 has 16 residues. Trimming took off 6 bases at V and 2 bases at J, with 20 bases between the two ends. The CDR3 is CASRSAGIGGTYEQYF. The CDR3 region has the DNA TGTGCCAGCAGGAGCGCGGGCATAGGAGGAACCTACGAGCAGTACTTC.

The rearrangement links TRBV5-8 to TRBJ1-1; D ambiguous. The CDR3 extends over 13 amino acids. V lost 4 bases and J 4 bases, leaving 11 bases between the germline ends. Looked up from germline, CDR1 is SGHTS and CDR2 is YDEGEE. CDR3 protein: CASSRVGTTEAFF. CDR3 nucleotide sequence: TGTGCCAGCAGCCGCGTGGGTACCACTGAAGCTTTCTTT. Full variable domain (remainder filled in from reference TRBV5-8 and TRBJ1-1): EAGVTQSPTHLIKTRGQQATLRCSPISGHTSVYWYQQALGLGLQFLLWYDEGEERNRGNFPPRFSGRQFPNYSSELNVNALELEDSALYLCASSRVGTTEAFFGQGTRLTVV.

The chain joins TRBV5-3 to TRBJ2-7; tentative D call: TRBD2 (5 bases). TRBV5-3 counts as an open reading frame of uncertain function. V shed 8 bases and J shed 3 bases, with 18 bases lying between them. The CDR3 contains 14 residues. The CDR3 region is CASTKNVGSYEQYF. The CDR3 DNA reads as TGTGCCAGCACCAAGAATGTTGGGAGCTACGAGCAGTACTTC.

This chain joins TRBV7-9 and TRBJ1-1, with D hard to call. From germline, CDR1 is SEHNR and CDR2 FQNEAQ (reference sequence). V lost 3 bases, J lost 5 bases, and 10 bases lay in between. The CDR3 is made up of 13 amino acids. CDR3 sequence: CASSFNPRTEAFF. DNA of the CDR3: TGTGCCAGCAGCTTCAATCCAAGGACTGAAGCTTTCTTT.

The CDR3 reads CASNRLAGGRTSTDTQYF. The CDR3 DNA reads as TGTGCCAGCAACCGACTAGCGGGAGGCCGAACTAGCACAGATACGCAGTATTTT. The chain links TRBV4-2 to TRBJ2-3; 13 bases line up with TRBD2. J was trimmed by 0 bases and V by 7 bases; bases with no gene match: 10. The CDR3 is 18 amino acids. Germline CDR1 is LGHNA and CDR2 is YNFKEQ.

V usage is TRBV18 and J usage is TRBJ2-7; 8 nucleotides agree with TRBD2. Losses at the gene ends were 2 bases for V and 4 bases for J; bases not matched to a gene: 16. In germline, CDR1 is KGHSH, CDR2 LQKENI. This CDR3 is built from 18 residues. The chain's CDR3 is CASSPGAGSASGSYEQYF. CDR3 DNA: TGTGCCAGCTCACCAGGGGCCGGGAGCGCCAGCGGGAGTTACGAGCAGTACTTC. Drawing the rest from reference TRBV18 and TRBJ2-7, the complete variable domain is NAGVMQNPRHLVRRRGQEARLRCSPMKGHSHVYWYRQLPEEGLKFMVYLQKENIIDESGMPKERFSAEFPKEGPSILRIQQVVRGDSAAYFCASSPGAGSASGSYEQYFGPGTRLTVT.

The chain combines TRBV14 with TRBJ2-3, with unresolved D. This CDR3 is built from 17 residues. CDR1 is SGHDN and CDR2 is FVKESK in the germline V gene. The V end was cut by 0 bases, the J end by 0 bases, with 13 bases between. Here the CDR3 reads CASSQDRLAYSTDTQYF. In DNA form, the CDR3 reads TGTGCCAGCAGCCAAGATCGGTTAGCATATAGCACAGATACGCAGTATTTT.

The V call is TRBV19, the J call TRBJ2-7, with D tentatively TRBD1 (6 bases). This CDR3 contains 15 residues. The germline gives CDR1 LNHDA, CDR2 SQIVND (reference sequence). Trimming stripped 5 bases from V and 4 bases from J, with 18 bases between. CDR3 sequence: CASSPQEGGSYEQYF. The CDR3 nucleotides are TGTGCCAGTAGTCCTCAAGAAGGGGGTTCATACGAGCAGTACTTC.